This T cell receptor beta chain was retrieved from a study of T cell changes during pregnancy in multiple sclerosis. Using immunoSEQ multiplex PCR, the repertoire was profiled, and TCRdb retains in-frame clones only, with some absent. Of 35,000 to 45,000 clones in the sample, around nine tenths were seen once. The V gene end was trimmed by 2 bases and the J gene end by 5 bases; junction bases not matched to a gene: 8. Germline V lookup: CDR1 KGHSH, CDR2 LQKENI. This CDR3 is built from 15 residues. The chain carries TRBV18 and TRBJ2-5, with TRBD2 matching 7 bases. Sequencing used CD4+ T cells from peripheral blood mononuclear cells, obtained after pregnancy. This sequence was found in a female donor with multiple sclerosis, enrolled in a pregnancy study. In DNA, the CDR3 is TGTGCCAGCTCACCAGGCTTAGCGGGTGTGGAGACCCAGTACTTC. It codes for CASSPGLAGVETQYF.